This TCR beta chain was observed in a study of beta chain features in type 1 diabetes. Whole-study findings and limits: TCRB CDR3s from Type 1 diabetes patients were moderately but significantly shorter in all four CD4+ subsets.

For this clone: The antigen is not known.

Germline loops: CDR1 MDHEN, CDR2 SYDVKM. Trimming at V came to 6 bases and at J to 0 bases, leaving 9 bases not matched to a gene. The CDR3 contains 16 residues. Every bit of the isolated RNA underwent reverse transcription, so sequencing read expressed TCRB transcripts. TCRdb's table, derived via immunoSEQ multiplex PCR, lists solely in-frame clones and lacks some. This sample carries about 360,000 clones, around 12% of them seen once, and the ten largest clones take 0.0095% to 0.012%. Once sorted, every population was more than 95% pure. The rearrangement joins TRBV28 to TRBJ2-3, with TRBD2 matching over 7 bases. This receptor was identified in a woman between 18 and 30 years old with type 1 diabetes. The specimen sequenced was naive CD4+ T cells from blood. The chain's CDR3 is CASSPAGSGSTDTQYF. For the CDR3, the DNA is TGTGCCAGCAGCCCTGCGGGTAGCGGGAGCACAGATACGCAGTATTTT.